This is a list of T cell receptor beta chains from one sample in a study of cytomegalovirus exposure and HLA in healthy donors. Some clones are missing from TCRdb's copy, which holds only in-frame ones; the method was immunoSEQ multiplex PCR. The sample lists roughly 67,000 clones; approximately 81% were seen once. Sequenced input: PBMCs. All receptors come from a woman aged 30 to 39 in good health and CMV-seronegative. Each CDR3 is given with its conserved first and last residue. The order of the fields is D gene, clone size, J gene, V gene, CDR3 protein, CDR3 DNA. The D gene is left open where the match is weak. A row's size may be missing; if present it is once, few, many or a size class.

>TRBD1|.|TRBJ1-4|TRBV9
CAPGGNRNEKLFF
TGTGCCCCAGGGGGAAATCGTAATGAAAAACTGTTTTTT
>TRBD1|.|TRBJ1-1|TRBV5-4
CASRWTGGTEAFF
TGTGCCAGCAGGTGGACAGGGGGCACTGAAGCTTTCTTT
>TRBD2|.|TRBJ2-3|TRBV9
CAGSVEPGTSGETDTQYF
TGTGCCGGCAGCGTAGAGCCCGGGACTAGCGGGGAAACAGATACGCAGTATTTT
>TRBD2|.|TRBJ2-3|TRBV28
CASSLPSLAGASTDTQYF
TGTGCCAGCAGTTTACCCTCCTTAGCGGGGGCCAGCACAGATACGCAGTATTTT
>.|.|TRBJ2-6|TRBV11-3
CASSLAGANVLTF
TGTGCCAGCAGCTTGGCCGGGGCCAACGTCCTGACTTTC
>TRBD2|once|TRBJ2-5|TRBV6-1
CASSDSGLAAETQYF
TGTGCCAGCAGTGATTCGGGACTAGCGGCGGAGACCCAGTACTTC
>.|few|TRBJ2-2|TRBV27
CATAIWGVANTGELFF
TGTGCCACCGCGATTTGGGGGGTAGCGAACACCGGGGAGCTGTTTTTT
>.|.|TRBJ1-2|TRBV7-2
CASSLGPREYGYTF
TGTGCCAGCAGCTTAGGGCCCCGGGAGTATGGCTACACCTTC
>.|.|TRBJ2-7|TRBV28
CASSLWAGSTYEQYF
TGTGCCAGCAGTTTATGGGCAGGCTCTACCTACGAGCAGTACTTC
>TRBD1|.|TRBJ1-4|TRBV11-3
CASSGGAGGGIEKLFF
TGTGCCAGCAGCGGGGGCGCAGGGGGCGGTATTGAAAAACTGTTTTTT
>TRBD1|.|TRBJ2-1|TRBV5-1
CASSLTTGPDNEQFF
TGCGCCAGCAGCCTAACGACAGGGCCAGACAATGAGCAGTTCTTC
>.|.|TRBJ1-5|TRBV9
CASSGGGGNQPQHF
TGTGCCAGCAGCGGGGGAGGGGGCAATCAGCCCCAGCATTTT
>.|.|TRBJ1-1|TRBV14
CASSQSRQANTEAFF
TGTGCCAGCAGCCAAAGCCGTCAGGCGAACACTGAAGCTTTCTTT
>.|once|TRBJ1-1|TRBV27
CASLSHTGDTEAFF
TGTGCCAGCCTTTCCCATACGGGGGACACTGAAGCTTTCTTT
>TRBD1|.|TRBJ1-1|TRBV19
CASRIRDRGANTEAFF
TGTGCCAGTAGGATAAGGGACAGGGGTGCGAACACTGAAGCTTTCTTT
>TRBD1|.|TRBJ2-2|TRBV6-9
CATTGDGQGAARDTGELFF
TGTGCCACCACGGGTGACGGACAGGGGGCGGCGAGGGACACCGGGGAGCTGTTTTTT
>.|once|TRBJ2-7|TRBV28
CASSPIDRSSYEQYF
TGTGCCAGCAGCCCCATTGACAGGAGCTCCTACGAGCAGTACTTC
>.|.|TRBJ1-2|TRBV5-4
CASSTDNYGYTF
TGTGCCAGCAGCACAGACAACTATGGCTACACCTTC
>TRBD1|once|TRBJ1-5|TRBV6-6
CASSYGTGGSNQPQHF
TGTGCCAGCAGTTACGGGACAGGGGGGAGCAATCAGCCCCAGCATTTT
>TRBD1|.|TRBJ1-4|TRBV15
CATSRGRQGQEKLFF
TGTGCCACCAGCAGAGGAAGGCAGGGACAGGAAAAACTGTTTTTT
>TRBD1|.|TRBJ2-1|TRBV7-9
CASRPGQSSYNEQFF
TGTGCCAGCAGACCGGGACAGAGCTCCTACAATGAGCAGTTCTTC
>.|few|TRBJ2-5|TRBV18
CASSPFRDSPDTQYF
TGTGCCAGCTCACCCTTCCGGGACTCCCCCGACACCCAGTACTTC
>.|.|TRBJ2-2|TRBV6-5
CASSYSAANTGELFF
TGTGCCAGCAGTTACAGCGCCGCGAACACCGGGGAGCTGTTTTTT
>TRBD1|.|TRBJ1-1|TRBV6-5
CASSPGQMNTEAFF
TGTGCCAGCAGCCCGGGACAGATGAACACTGAAGCTTTCTTT
>.|once|TRBJ2-4|TRBV19
CASSAGQSGKNIQYF
TGTGCCAGTAGTGCAGGACAGTCAGGCAAAAACATTCAGTACTTC
>.|.|TRBJ2-5|TRBV7-2
CASSSVHQETQYF
TGTGCCAGCAGCTCCGTCCACCAAGAGACCCAGTACTTC
>.|.|TRBJ1-5|TRBV6-1
CASSQRQGANQPQHF
TGTGCCAGCAGCCAACGACAAGGGGCCAATCAGCCCCAGCATTTT
>.|.|TRBJ1-4|TRBV2
CASREPGPEVEKLFF
TGTGCCAGCAGGGAGCCCGGCCCAGAGGTTGAAAAACTGTTTTTT
>.|.|TRBJ1-1|TRBV10-3
CAISGGEVNTEAFF
TGTGCCATCAGTGGGGGGGAGGTAAACACTGAAGCTTTCTTT
>TRBD1|.|TRBJ1-4|TRBV4-1
CASSQLLAGQGSNEKLFF
TGCGCCAGCAGCCAATTACTCGCCGGACAGGGCTCTAATGAAAAACTGTTTTTT
>TRBD1|.|TRBJ1-5|TRBV9
CASSPTGGNQPQHF
TGTGCCAGCAGCCCGACAGGGGGCAATCAGCCCCAGCATTTT
>.|.|TRBJ1-5|TRBV19
CASSSRLGSSNQPQHF
TGTGCCAGTAGTTCCCGACTTGGGAGTAGCAATCAGCCCCAGCATTTT
>.|.|TRBJ2-3|TRBV10-1
CASSDDRTRSTDTQYF
TGCGCCAGCAGTGATGATCGGACTCGTAGCACAGATACGCAGTATTTT
>.|.|TRBJ2-1|TRBV6-6
CASSYGQINEQFF
TGTGCCAGCAGTTACGGACAGATCAATGAGCAGTTCTTC
>TRBD1|.|TRBJ2-5|TRBV9
CASSPQGAKEQYF
TGTGCCAGCAGCCCACAGGGGGCGAAGGAGCAGTACTTC
>TRBD1|.|TRBJ2-7|TRBV29-1
CSVAPGGLHEQYF
TGCAGCGTCGCACCAGGGGGTCTTCACGAGCAGTACTTC
>.|.|TRBJ1-5|TRBV27
CASSPLLRGKVGQPQHF
TGTGCCAGCAGTCCCCTTTTAAGGGGAAAGGTGGGTCAGCCCCAGCATTTT
>TRBD1|.|TRBJ1-1|TRBV19
CASLTGGYTEAFF
TGTGCCAGTTTAACAGGGGGCTACACTGAAGCTTTCTTT
>TRBD1|.|TRBJ2-1|TRBV5-4
CASSSTGARGRNEQFF
TGTGCCAGCAGCTCGACAGGGGCGCGAGGTCGAAATGAGCAGTTCTTC
>.|.|TRBJ1-1|TRBV11-2
CASSAAELNTEAFF
TGTGCCAGCAGCGCGGCAGAATTGAACACTGAAGCTTTCTTT
>.|few|TRBJ2-3|TRBV11-3
CASSLDNGGGTDTQYF
TGTGCCAGCAGCTTAGATAACGGGGGAGGTACAGATACGCAGTATTTT
>.|.|TRBJ1-5|TRBV27
CASSLSGGLAQHF
TGTGCCAGCAGTTTATCGGGAGGGTTAGCCCAGCATTTT
>.|.|TRBJ2-5|TRBV11-3
CASSLGSALEETQYF
TGTGCCAGCAGCTTAGGATCCGCGCTGGAAGAGACCCAGTACTTC
>TRBD2|medium-sized|TRBJ2-1|TRBV7-8
CASSGTRTSADNEQFF
TGTGCCAGCAGCGGCACAAGAACTAGCGCCGACAATGAGCAGTTCTTC
>TRBD1|.|TRBJ1-2|TRBV25-1
CASSDPGTGGERYGYTF
TGTGCCAGCAGCGACCCCGGGACAGGGGGCGAGCGCTATGGCTACACCTTC
>TRBD1|.|TRBJ1-5|TRBV7-9
CASSLSGGHQPQHF
TGTGCCAGCAGCTTATCAGGGGGCCATCAGCCCCAGCATTTT
>.|.|TRBJ1-1|TRBV7-8
CASSYSGNTEAFF
TGTGCCAGCAGCTACTCGGGGAACACTGAAGCTTTCTTT
>TRBD1|.|TRBJ1-1|TRBV28
CASSPGTANTEAFF
TGTGCCAGCAGTCCCGGGACAGCGAACACTGAAGCTTTCTTT
>.|.|TRBJ2-7|TRBV10-1
CASSSGVHEQYF
TGCGCCAGCAGTTCAGGGGTCCACGAGCAGTACTTC
>.|few|TRBJ1-2|TRBV15
CATSVDSNYGYTF
TGTGCCACCAGCGTAGACAGTAACTATGGCTACACCTTC
>TRBD2|.|TRBJ2-3|TRBV6-4
CASSETSGGADTQYF
TGTGCCAGCAGTGAGACTAGCGGGGGGGCAGATACGCAGTATTTT
>TRBD1|.|TRBJ1-4|TRBV6-5
CASSWVAGQEGEKLFF
TGTGCCAGCAGTTGGGTTGCTGGACAGGAAGGCGAAAAACTGTTTTTT
>.|.|TRBJ1-2|TRBV6-6
CASSPGLGGYTF
TGTGCCAGCAGTCCAGGGTTAGGAGGCTACACCTTC
>TRBD1|.|TRBJ1-5|TRBV6-4
CASSSRQGRRYNQPQHF
TGTGCCAGCAGTTCCAGACAGGGGCGACGATACAATCAGCCCCAGCATTTT
>TRBD2|.|TRBJ2-7|TRBV7-9
CASSPSGGVTYEQYF
TGTGCCAGCAGCCCTAGCGGGGGAGTGACCTACGAGCAGTACTTC
>.|.|TRBJ2-7|TRBV5-1
CASSLGGLLSYEQYF
TGCGCCAGCAGCTTGGGGGGCCTTCTCTCCTACGAGCAGTACTTC
>.|.|TRBJ1-1|TRBV7-9
CASSLGTGLNTEAFF
TGTGCCAGCAGCTTAGGAACAGGGTTGAACACTGAAGCTTTCTTT
>TRBD2|.|TRBJ2-1|TRBV13
CASSLVIQRGPVEQFF
TGTGCCAGCAGCTTAGTAATCCAGCGGGGGCCAGTTGAGCAGTTCTTC
>TRBD2|once|TRBJ2-2|TRBV11-2
CASSLVRLAGLAGELFF
TGTGCCAGCAGCTTAGTACGACTAGCGGGGCTCGCCGGGGAGCTGTTTTTT
>TRBD1|.|TRBJ2-1|TRBV6-5
CASSWGTGFRNEQFF
TGTGCCAGCAGTTGGGGGACAGGGTTCCGAAATGAGCAGTTCTTC